Each of the 21 T cell receptor beta chains below was sequenced from the same sample in a study of T cell repertoires in cytomegalovirus infection. Via MiXCR, TCRdb re-called the reads, giving one row per CDR3 protein. The data contain 310,000 or so distinct CDR3 sequences, around 10% of them singletons. The sample was PBMCs. The source is a human donor in good health (CMV status not recorded). Some clones in this sample may be carry-over from other donors' samples.

This clonotype occurred many times. This chain links TRBV6-4 with TRBJ2-2; 9 positions agree with TRBD2. The V and J ends lost 3 bases and 4 bases, in that order; junction bases with no gene match: 3. The CDR3 has 15 amino acids. In germline, CDR1 is MRHNA, CDR2 SNTAGT. CDR3 DNA: TGTGCCAGCAGTGAAGCAGCGGGGGGCACCGGGGAGCTGTTTTTT. The encoded protein is CASSEAAGGTGELFF.

This clonotype was observed many times. CDR3 region: CASSFGGTANYGYTF. The DNA for the CDR3 is TGTGCCAGCAGCTTTGGGGGTACCGCTAACTATGGCTACACCTTC. The V gene is TRBV27, the J gene TRBJ1-2; TRBD1 is a possible D gene (5 bases). Trimming took off 6 bases at V and 0 bases at J, with 14 bases between the two ends. This CDR3 has 15 residues. Germline CDR1 MNHEY, CDR2 SMNVEV (reference sequence).

This clonotype was picked up many times. The rearrangement joins TRBV6-4 to TRBJ2-1, with TRBD2 identical over 13 bases. J gave up 4 bases and V 4 bases, and 4 bases lay outside the gene matches. The germline gives CDR1 MRHNA, CDR2 SNTAGT. The CDR3 is 16 residues long. In nucleotides, the CDR3 is TGTGCCAGCAGTGCCCGGACTAGCGGGAGTTACAATGAGCAGTTCTTC. Encoded protein: CASSARTSGSYNEQFF.

This clonotype was seen repeatedly, ten times or more. The chain carries TRBV7-6 and TRBJ1-6; D gene unclear. The CDR3 consists of 19 residues. Trimming removed 5 bases at V and 0 bases at J, with 20 bases between. CDR1 is SGHVS and CDR2 is FNYEAQ in the germline V gene. The CDR3: CASSQFAGYSSSYNSPLHF. As DNA, the CDR3 is TGTGCCAGCAGCCAATTTGCGGGGTACTCAAGCTCCTATAATTCACCCCTCCACTTT.

This clonotype was counted a few times. This chain joins TRBV5-1 and TRBJ2-1, with TRBD2 matching over 12 bases. CDR3 length: 16 amino acids. After removal of 2 bases from V and 6 bases from J, the junction contained 6 bases not matched to a gene. CDR1 is SGHRS, CDR2 YFSETQ, per germline. DNA for the CDR3: TGCGCCAGCAGCTTACTAGCGGGGGGCCCCTTCAATGAGCAGTTCTTC. It codes for CASSLLAGGPFNEQFF.

This clonotype turned up a few times. This chain uses TRBV6-6 with TRBJ2-7; D is unclear. Germline assignment: CDR1 MNHNY and CDR2 SVGAGI (reference sequence). The V end lost 6 bases, the J end lost 2 bases, and 8 bases lay between the germline ends. This CDR3 spans 12 amino acids. CDR3 sequence reads: CASSYTAYEQYV. The CDR3 region has the DNA TGTGCCAGCAGCTATACGGCCTACGAGCAGTACGTC.

This clonotype was detected ten times or more. V usage is TRBV6-4 and J usage is TRBJ1-1, with TRBD1 matching 8 bases. Losses at the gene ends were 0 bases for V and 5 bases for J; bases not matched to a gene: 5. The CDR3 has 15 residues. Germline V gene data show CDR1 as MRHNA and CDR2 as SNTAGT. Here the CDR3 DNA reads TGTGCCAGCAGTGACTCTGGGACAGGCTCGACTGAAGCTTTCTTT. This sequence encodes CASSDSGTGSTEAFF.

This clonotype was counted ten times or more. This chain links TRBV6-1 with TRBJ2-1; tentatively, D is TRBD1 (6 bases). The V end lost 3 bases, the J end lost 7 bases, and 13 bases lay between the germline ends. This CDR3 region has 14 residues. Per the germline V gene, CDR1 is MNHNS and CDR2 is SASEGT. The CDR3 region is CASSEGADVNEQFF. The CDR3 DNA sequence: TGTGCCAGCAGTGAGGGGGCCGACGTGAATGAGCAGTTCTTC.

This chain links TRBV20-1 with TRBJ2-1, with a possible D match to TRBD2 (5 bases). Germline V CDR1 and CDR2: DFQATT, SNEGSKA (reference sequence). This CDR3 contains 14 residues. The V and J ends lost 3 bases and 3 bases respectively, with 12 bases between them. This CDR3 is CSARAADFYNEQFF. The CDR3 DNA is TGCAGTGCTAGGGCCGCGGACTTCTACAATGAGCAGTTCTTC.

This clonotype was observed many times. The chain recombines TRBV7-9 with TRBJ1-1; TRBD1 is a possible D gene (5 bases). V lost 3 bases and J lost 1, with 9 bases in between. The CDR3 is 14 residues long. Germline CDR1 reads SEHNR; CDR2 reads FQNEAQ (reference sequence). CDR3 region: CASSFGASNTEAFF. CDR3 in DNA: TGTGCCAGCAGCTTTGGGGCTTCGAACACTGAAGCTTTCTTT.

The gene calls are TRBV6-2 or TRBV6-3 and TRBJ2-5; a possible D gene is TRBD1 (6 bases). V shed 2 bases and J shed 3 bases, with 10 bases lying between them. Germline V gene data show CDR1 as MNHEY and CDR2 as SVGEGT. The CDR3 sequence is 14 residues long. As DNA, the CDR3 is TGTGCCAGCAGTTACCAGGGGTTTGAAGAGACCCAGTACTTC. Protein: CASSYQGFEETQYF.

V usage is TRBV19 and J usage is TRBJ1-5; 11 nucleotides align to TRBD1. The V and J ends lost 6 bases and 1 base, in that order; junction bases with no gene match: 8. The CDR3 is 17 residues long. Germline loops: CDR1 LNHDA, CDR2 SQIVND (reference sequence). CDR3 DNA sequence: TGTGCCAGTAGCCGCGGGACAGGGGGAATAAGCAATCAGCCCCAGCATTTT. It specifies CASSRGTGGISNQPQHF.

The table lists this clonotype with many counts. V and J are TRBV7-2 and TRBJ1-1; TRBD1 aligns across 7 bases. The CDR3 runs to 14 residues. J was trimmed by 5 bases and V by 5 bases; bases with no gene match: 8. Germline V gene data show CDR1 as SGHTA and CDR2 as FQGNSA. The CDR3 sequence: CASSLDREGTEAFF. CDR3 nucleotides: TGTGCCAGCAGCCTCGACAGGGAGGGGACTGAAGCTTTCTTT. Looking up the rest from reference TRBV7-2 and TRBJ1-1 gives the full variable domain: GAGVSQSPSNKVTEKGKDVELRCDPISGHTALYWYRQSLGQGLEFLIYFQGNSAPDKSGLPSDRFSAERTGGSVSTLTIQRTQQEDSAVYLCASSLDREGTEAFFGQGTRLTVV.

This sequence joins TRBV27 and TRBJ2-1; 8 bases fit TRBD2. This CDR3 region has 15 residues. Germline V CDR1 and CDR2: MNHEY, SMNVEV (reference sequence). V shed 10 bases and J 2 bases; nucleotides not matched to a gene: 10. The CDR3 DNA follows: TGTGCCACCCGACGGGCGGGAGGCGCCTACAATGAGCAGTTCTTC. Translating it yields CATRRAGGAYNEQFF.

CDR3 DNA: TGTGCCAGCAGTGTTCTAGCGGGGGGACGCACAGATACGCAGTATTTT. It encodes CASSVLAGGRTDTQYF. The chain joins TRBV28 to TRBJ2-3, with 11 bases that match TRBD2. Germline V gene sequence: CDR1 MDHEN, CDR2 SYDVKM. CDR3 length: 16 residues. The trim removed 5 bases at V and 1 base at J, leaving 5 bases unmatched.

This clonotype was counted at least ten times. The CDR3 sequence: CATAGGGSSYEQYV. CDR3 sequence (DNA): TGTGCCACCGCAGGGGGGGGATCTTCCTACGAGCAGTACGTC. The rearrangement links TRBV15 to TRBJ2-7, with D possibly being TRBD1 or TRBD2 (7 bases each). In germline, CDR1 is LNHNV, CDR2 YYDKDF (reference sequence). CDR3 length: 14 residues. V shed 8 bases and J shed 1 base, with 15 bases lying between them.

This clonotype showed up many times. The CDR3 DNA is TGTGCCAGCAGCGATGCGGGGGGGTTGAATGAAAAACTGTTTTTT. As protein: CASSDAGGLNEKLFF. The chain recombines TRBV7-9 with TRBJ1-4; possibly TRBD1 for D (5 bases). Germline V gene lookup returns CDR1 SEHNR and CDR2 FQNEAQ (reference sequence). The CDR3 covers 15 residues. V was shortened by 5 bases and J by 5 bases, with 15 bases between the two germline ends.

This clonotype was seen many times. This rearrangement joins TRBV4-1 to TRBJ1-1, with D unclear. Looked up from germline, CDR1 is MGHRA and CDR2 is YSYEKL. CDR3 length: 16 residues. V dropped 4 bases and J dropped 0 bases, with 15 bases sitting between them. The CDR3 DNA sequence: TGCGCCAGCAGCCTTTCAGGCGGAGATATGAACACTGAAGCTTTCTTT. Amino acid sequence: CASSLSGGDMNTEAFF.

This clonotype was detected many times. The chain links TRBV29-1 to TRBJ2-3; 9 nucleotides agree with TRBD2. The CDR3 covers 16 residues. The V gene's germline CDR1 is SQVTM and CDR2 ANQGSEA. J was trimmed by 0 bases and V by 8 bases; bases with no gene match: 12. Written as DNA, the CDR3 is TGCAGCTCGAGCGGGCGGGGGGGAACTAGCACAGATACGCAGTATTTT. Its protein product is CSSSGRGGTSTDTQYF.

This clonotype was seen at least ten times. V gene TRBV20-1 combines with J gene TRBJ1-1, with 9 bases lining up with TRBD1. The CDR3 runs to 13 residues. Germline-derived CDR1 and CDR2 are DFQATT and SNEGSKA (reference sequence). With V trimmed by 5 bases and J by 10 bases, 11 bases remained unmatched. The CDR3 loop reads CSAPRTGEERAFF. DNA for the CDR3: TGCAGTGCTCCCCGGACAGGGGAGGAAAGAGCTTTCTTT.

The V and J genes are TRBV12-3 or TRBV12-4 and TRBJ1-5; the D is unclear. This CDR3 has 12 residues. Between the trimmed V and J ends, which lost 7 bases and 3 bases, there was a span of 7 bases. In DNA form, the CDR3 reads TGTGCCAGCAAGCAGGACAATCAGCCCCAGCATTTT. Translating gives CASKQDNQPQHF.